The sequence of this TCR beta chain was determined in a study of Graves' ophthalmopathy and Graves' hyperthyroidism. Broader study findings: Distinction of ophthalmopathy from stable hyperthyroidism by a 13-signature model reached approximately 90% sensitivity and about 80% specificity.

Note on this clonotype: Its antigen is undetermined.

RNA served as the template for amplifying TCR beta CDR3 regions. The first round was an RT-PCR with HTBI primers, and the second round was a multiplex PCR. TCRdb re-derived calls from the multiplex PCR reads in MiXCR, one entry per CDR3 protein. The sample includes about 400,000 distinct CDR3 sequences, approximately 15% of them seen just once. Trimming left V 4 bases short and J 3 bases short, with 14 bases between. CDR3 length: 14 amino acids. Per the germline V gene, CDR1 is SGHDT and CDR2 is YYEEEE. V is TRBV5-6 and J is TRBJ2-7; D is possibly TRBD1 (6 bases). Material: peripheral blood. The origin of this receptor is a woman under 30 with stable Graves' hyperthyroidism. CDR3 sequence (DNA): TGTGCCAGCAGCGAGGACAGTGGCCTCTACGAGCAGTACTTC. This translates into CASSEDSGLYEQYF.